This T cell receptor (beta chain) emerged from a study of CD8 T cells in ankylosing spondylitis. Study-wide findings and caveats: In reactive arthritis synovial fluid and blood, some motif variants had been reported before.

The germline CDR1 and CDR2 sequences are SEHNR and FQNEAQ (reference sequence). Germline trimming cut 5 bases from V and 6 bases from J; bases unmatched to any gene: 11. The CDR3 contains 16 residues. With regard to this clonotype: Its antigen is unidentified.

Quantitative molecular-barcoded 5'-RACE generated the TCR beta libraries. TCRdb passed the 5' RACE reads through MiXCR, listing each CDR3 protein once. The sample consists of 200,000 to 250,000 distinct CDR3 sequences, approximately 30% of them appearing once. Sequenced material: blood, either unsorted or a sorted T cell fraction (not recorded which). The clonotype originates from a male donor with ankylosing spondylitis or in good health (not recorded which). V gene TRBV7-9 combines with J gene TRBJ2-3, with 10 bases matching TRBD1. Here the CDR3 DNA reads TGTGCCAGCAGCCCTGGGGGACAGGGGATTCCGGATACGCAGTATTTT. It is translated as CASSPGGQGIPDTQYF.